This T cell receptor beta chain came from a study of shared clonotypes between healthy human individuals (dated by TCRdb to the early 2020s). In terms of the full investigation: A couple of women and a few men aged 18 to 49 years were included in the cohort. Per donor, three plates each were used for CD4 naive and CD4 memory, two for CD8 naive, and one for CD8 memory. To estimate repertoire size and how much clonotypes are shared between individuals, the study performed deep sequencing of blood TCR repertoires from roughly five healthy adults. Per donor, leukapheresis produced somewhere between about 0.9 and 9.5 billion PBMCs. Different laboratories and diverse techniques were used to prepare libraries and sequence TCR repertoires, to increase sequencing depth and limit assay-specific biases. What the work shows at the level of the full study, not this receptor alone: Larger estimated clonotype richness was generally found for naive subsets than for memory subsets. Rarefaction of sorted-subset datasets indicated incomplete sequencing despite the large sequencing depth. The small number of donors limited the genetic and exposure-history diversity represented. Clonotypes shared by all four sorted-subset donors showed higher generation probabilities than non-shared clonotypes. Around 5.4% of naive CD4, approximately 3.7% of naive CD8, about 2.1% of memory CD4, and 0.35% to 0.5% of memory CD8 clonotypes were shared across four donors. Based on pairwise subsampling, the degree of clonotype sharing among donors was expected to be affected by sequencing depth. Sampling was limited to blood, and TCR repertoires in tissue likely differ from TCR repertoires in blood.

The donors were healthy, HIV-negative adults with no recently reported acute infections or vaccinations. All donors were Caucasian adults living in Nashville, Tennessee, USA. CD4+ T cells were enriched by magnetic negative selection, after which naive cells were positively selected on CD45RA and the negative fraction was taken as the memory subset. After blood collection by leukapheresis, PBMCs were isolated using Ficoll-Histopaque density gradient centrifugation and then cryopreserved in the vapor phase of liquid nitrogen. Analytical flow cytometry was used to check the purity and quantity of each magnetically sorted T cell population. Genomic DNA was isolated from every sorted fraction and measured by UV absorbance on a Nanodrop 2000c. A remark on this clone: Its antigen is still unknown. No much larger clone is present one base from it, and per-base qualities are unavailable.

The germline ends are 11 bases apart after V is trimmed by 4 bases and J by 8 bases. CDR3 length: 12 amino acids, cysteine to phenylalanine. Only the CDR3 DNA is retained, 36 bases long and in frame from the first base. From a lookup of the germline V gene (reference sequence), CDR1 and CDR2 are MNHEY and SMNVEV. TCR CDR3 regions were amplified from genomic DNA by multiplex PCR using the deep immunoSEQ assay. For each cell subset, the extracted genomic DNA was distributed evenly across all wells of several immunoSEQ 96-well plates, and each plate served as one replicate. For sorted subsets, roughly 200 ng of genomic DNA, equivalent to 30,000 or so T cell genomes, went into each replicate PCR. Purified libraries were measured with a Qubit 3.0 fluorometer, size-checked on a Bioanalyzer 2100, and measured again with the KAPA Library Quantification kit. A separate single-read 150-cycle Illumina NextSeq 550 flow cell was used to sequence each immunoSEQ 96-well plate. Concerning the study's data processing: Because the immunoSEQ output included only junctional sequences and no quality scores, the filtering could not be the same as the filtering used for full-length reads. To assign V/J genes and CDR3, sequences were annotated against IMGT germline references using PyIR, a Python wrapper for IgBLAST v1.9. Reads were filtered out if the reads had weak V/J assignments (E-value above 1e-6), no CDR3, stop codons, out-of-frame junctions, or ambiguous translated residues. V3J clonotypes were defined by identical inferred V gene, J gene, and CDR3 amino acid sequence. To compute the percentage overlap between repertoires, the number of shared unique clonotypes was divided by the size of the smaller repertoire. Repertoire richness was assessed with RTK rarefaction, the Chao1 estimator, and Recon v2.1 estimates of unobserved clonotypes. OLGA was used to compute generation probabilities for all TCRbeta clonotypes that the gDNA method yielded from a few donors. The immuneACCESS repertoire file appears here via TCRdb, limited to in-frame rearrangements. These files lack a portion of the clones; in checked studies, under half of the deficit traces to unresolved V genes, and the cause of the others is not known. V, J and clone size are taken as reported in that table, and D and trimming were inferred from the DNA itself. The sample profile shows about 1 million clones; about 75% of them were found once. The leading ten clones occupy roughly 1.4% of the sample.

The chain couples TRBV27 to TRBJ1-1, with the D gene not confidently named. This receptor was taken from a man aged 18 to 35 in good health. Sequencing was performed on memory CD4+ T cells sorted from blood. Read against the paper, the sample's cell subset or site label means: CD45RA-negative fraction. The DNA is TGTGCCAGCAGTTCCTCTCCCGGGGAAGCTTTCTTT. Its translation is CASSSSPGEAFF.